This T cell receptor beta chain was captured by sequencing in a study of control samples from healthy donors and cancer patients. CDR1 and CDR2 from the germline V gene are MDHEN and SYDVKM. This CDR3 has 11 amino acids. Between the trimmed V and J ends, which lost 7 bases and 7 bases, there was a span of 10 bases. TCRdb's table, derived via immunoSEQ multiplex PCR, lists solely in-frame clones and lacks some. Seen here are roughly 92,000 clones, roughly nine tenths observed once, and the top ten hold 7.5% to 8%. The sequenced sample consisted of blood. This receptor was identified in a woman aged 60-75 years in good health. The genes are TRBV28 and TRBJ1-1, with D unresolved. CDR3 sequence reads: CASNRQGEAFF. The CDR3 DNA reads TGTGCCAGCAACCGACAAGGTGAAGCTTTCTTT.